The present T cell receptor (beta chain) was sequenced within a study of blood T cells in healthy people across ages. In the study overall: About one barcoded beta molecule was captured per two T cells (by template switching). Study findings and constraints: Versus aged donors, long-lived donors had higher diversity and more naive CD4+ cells.

Next came a second PCR, run for 7 to 11 cycles, which used a sample-barcoded 5' primer along with a J-beta primer mix. The yield of each sample was at least 2.5 million CDR3-containing paired-end reads. TCRdb independently ran MiXCR on the 5' RACE reads; one entry per CDR3 protein. The repertoire holds 540,000 or so distinct CDR3 sequences, with 27% as singletons. Regarding this clonotype: Its antigen is unknown.

Isolated PBMCs totaled at least 7 million in each sample. This CDR3 region has 15 residues. With 1 base clipped from V and 1 base from J, the junction kept 3 bases outside the gene matches. Looked up from germline, CDR1 is KGHSH and CDR2 is LQKENI. This TCR derives from a woman in her seventies in good health. The gene calls are TRBV18 and TRBJ1-1, with 7 bases lining up with TRBD1. The sample was blood. The CDR3 sequence: CASSPQGATNTEAFF. In DNA, the CDR3 is TGTGCCAGCTCACCACAGGGGGCCACGAACACTGAAGCTTTCTTT.